This paragraph reports one TCR beta chain. In the source study's methods: Reference gene primer amplification gave estimated nucleated cell counts. This table comes from immunoSEQ multiplex PCR, and its TCRdb copy is limited to in-frame clones, with some not included. From that table come the V and J calls and clone size; the DNA was used to work out D and trimming. The sample holds around 190,000 clones, approximately 84% seen once. Cohort 3 donors counted as recovered after two negative PCRs, clearance, or resolved symptoms. This record belongs to a study of blood T cell repertoires in COVID-19. Study background: Sites across the United States, Italy and Spain contributed samples from acute and convalescent COVID-19. From T cells, B-cell-depleted T cells, or PBMCs came the material, which was cDNA or gDNA.

Germline CDR1 and CDR2: SGHNT and YYREEE (reference sequence). With 0 bases clipped from V and 4 bases from J, the junction kept 5 bases outside the gene matches. The CDR3 totals 15 residues. Sequencing was done on a sample of PBMCs or T cells enriched from blood (not recorded which). J is TRBJ2-3 and V is TRBV5-4, with 7 positions matching TRBD2. The TCR comes from a woman aged 25 to 39 who had recovered from COVID-19. This chain's CDR3 is CASSLAGAGADTQYF. The CDR3, as DNA: TGTGCCAGCAGCTTGGCCGGGGCGGGAGCAGATACGCAGTATTTT.